This is a list of T cell receptor beta chains from one sample in a study of CD8+ T cells in alopecia areata. Only in-frame clones appear in the TCRdb table, and some are missing; sequencing was by immunoSEQ multiplex PCR. The profile shows 160,000 or so clones, about three fifths of them singletons. The sample in question was CD4+ T cells sorted from blood, obtained at week 4, from a patient treated with tofacitinib. The receptors were gathered from a human donor with alopecia areata. The CDR3 runs from the conserved cysteine through the conserved F or W. The D gene is left open where the match is weak. Clone size is given for some rows only: seen once, a few or many times, or a class if the clone is expanded.

D gene: NA; clone size: NA; V gene: TRBV29-1; J gene: TRBJ1-4; CDR3 DNA: TGCAGCGTTGAAACGGGGGCAGGGGTTAATGAAAAACTGTTTTTT; CDR3 protein: CSVETGAGVNEKLFF
D gene: NA; clone size: NA; V gene: TRBV11-2; J gene: TRBJ2-7; CDR3 DNA: TGTGCCAGCAGCTTAGATTTCGGCGAGCAGTACTTC; CDR3 protein: CASSLDFGEQYF
D gene: NA; clone size: NA; V gene: TRBV5-1; J gene: TRBJ2-6; CDR3 DNA: TGCGCCAGCAGCTTGGGTAATGGGGCCAACGTCCTGACTTTC; CDR3 protein: CASSLGNGANVLTF
D gene: NA; clone size: few; V gene: TRBV11-3; J gene: TRBJ1-4; CDR3 DNA: TGTGCCAGCAGACGTAGGCGGGCTGCAACTAATGAAAAACTGTTTTTT; CDR3 protein: CASRRRRAATNEKLFF
D gene: NA; clone size: few; V gene: TRBV29-1; J gene: TRBJ2-2; CDR3 DNA: TGCAGCGGACGGGAGAACACCGGGGAGCTGTTTTTT; CDR3 protein: CSGRENTGELFF
D gene: TRBD1; clone size: NA; V gene: TRBV7-2; J gene: TRBJ1-6; CDR3 DNA: TGTGCCAGCAGCGCTAGACAGGGCCTCCACTTT; CDR3 protein: CASSARQGLHF
D gene: NA; clone size: NA; V gene: TRBV5-1; J gene: TRBJ2-5; CDR3 DNA: TGCGCCAGCAGCTCATTGGAGACCCAGTACTTC; CDR3 protein: CASSSLETQYF
D gene: NA; clone size: NA; V gene: TRBV30; J gene: TRBJ2-5; CDR3 DNA: TGTGCCTGGACCTCAAGGGAGACCCAGTACTTC; CDR3 protein: CAWTSRETQYF
D gene: TRBD1; clone size: NA; V gene: TRBV29-1; J gene: TRBJ2-1; CDR3 DNA: TGCAGCCAAGGGACAGGGAGAGAAATGGATGAGCAGTTCTTC; CDR3 protein: CSQGTGREMDEQFF
D gene: NA; clone size: NA; V gene: TRBV5-6; J gene: TRBJ2-2; CDR3 DNA: TGTGCCAGCAGCTTGGGACTAAGCCCCGGGGAGCTGTTTTTT; CDR3 protein: CASSLGLSPGELFF
D gene: TRBD1; clone size: NA; V gene: TRBV7-2; J gene: TRBJ1-2; CDR3 DNA: TGTGCCAGCAGCTTAGCGGTTCAGGGGGCCAACTATGGCTACACCTTC; CDR3 protein: CASSLAVQGANYGYTF
D gene: TRBD1; clone size: NA; V gene: TRBV2; J gene: TRBJ1-5; CDR3 DNA: TGTGCCAGCGCGGACAGGGGCGGGACAAATCAGCCCCAGCATTTT; CDR3 protein: CASADRGGTNQPQHF
D gene: NA; clone size: NA; V gene: TRBV29-1; J gene: TRBJ1-1; CDR3 DNA: TGCAGCGTTGTAGCCCAGCCGAACACTGAAGCTTTCTTT; CDR3 protein: CSVVAQPNTEAFF
D gene: TRBD2; clone size: NA; V gene: TRBV10-3; J gene: TRBJ2-2; CDR3 DNA: TGTGCCATCAGTGAGTCACTAGCGGGGAGTAACACCGGGGAGCTGTTTTTT; CDR3 protein: CAISESLAGSNTGELFF
D gene: TRBD1; clone size: NA; V gene: TRBV7-2; J gene: TRBJ1-5; CDR3 DNA: TGTGCCAGCAGCTCCTCAGACAGGGGGCTTTATCAGCCCCAGCATTTT; CDR3 protein: CASSSSDRGLYQPQHF
D gene: TRBD2; clone size: NA; V gene: TRBV30; J gene: TRBJ2-1; CDR3 DNA: TGTGCCTGGAGTTCCCTAGCGGGGGGGCCTTACAATGAGCAGTTCTTC; CDR3 protein: CAWSSLAGGPYNEQFF
D gene: TRBD1; clone size: NA; V gene: TRBV5-1; J gene: TRBJ1-1; CDR3 DNA: TGCGCCAGCAGCTTGGGACAGGGTGGCACTGAAGCTTTCTTT; CDR3 protein: CASSLGQGGTEAFF
D gene: NA; clone size: few; V gene: TRBV30; J gene: TRBJ1-6; CDR3 DNA: TGTGCCTGGAGTGTAAGGGGATGGAATTCACCCCTCCACTTT; CDR3 protein: CAWSVRGWNSPLHF
D gene: NA; clone size: few; V gene: TRBV21-1; J gene: TRBJ2-7; CDR3 DNA: TGTGCCAGCAGCCGGGGACAGGGGTACGAGCAGTACTTC; CDR3 protein: CASSRGQGYEQYF
D gene: NA; clone size: NA; V gene: TRBV30; J gene: TRBJ1-6; CDR3 DNA: TGTGCCTGGAGTCGCCCGCGGGGGTCGAACTCACCCCTCCACTTT; CDR3 protein: CAWSRPRGSNSPLHF
D gene: TRBD1; clone size: NA; V gene: TRBV30; J gene: TRBJ1-5; CDR3 DNA: TGTGCCTGGAGTCCGGGACAGGGGGCCTCTCAGCCCCAGCATTTT; CDR3 protein: CAWSPGQGASQPQHF
D gene: NA; clone size: few; V gene: TRBV30; J gene: TRBJ2-3; CDR3 DNA: TGTGCCTGGAGTGCTGGGACCACAGATACGCAGTATTTT; CDR3 protein: CAWSAGTTDTQYF
D gene: NA; clone size: NA; V gene: TRBV5-1; J gene: TRBJ1-6; CDR3 DNA: TGCGCCAGCAGCCGGACCGGGGAGGATTCACCCCTCCACTTT; CDR3 protein: CASSRTGEDSPLHF
D gene: NA; clone size: NA; V gene: TRBV10-3; J gene: TRBJ2-4; CDR3 DNA: TGTGCCATCAGTGAGTCGATCATAGGCATTCAGTACTTC; CDR3 protein: CAISESIIGIQYF
D gene: TRBD2; clone size: NA; V gene: TRBV5-6; J gene: TRBJ2-5; CDR3 DNA: TGTGCCAGCAGCCAAGGACTAGCCCCACAAGAGACCCAGTACTTC; CDR3 protein: CASSQGLAPQETQYF
D gene: TRBD2; clone size: NA; V gene: TRBV11-1; J gene: TRBJ2-1; CDR3 DNA: TGTGCCAGCAGCTCCTGGACTAGCGGGATTTCCTACAATGAGCAGTTCTTC; CDR3 protein: CASSSWTSGISYNEQFF
D gene: NA; clone size: NA; V gene: TRBV30; J gene: TRBJ2-1; CDR3 DNA: TGTGCCTGGAGTCCTAGCTCCTACAATGAGCAGTTCTTC; CDR3 protein: CAWSPSSYNEQFF
D gene: NA; clone size: NA; V gene: TRBV25-1; J gene: TRBJ1-4; CDR3 DNA: TGTGCCAGCAGTTCTAGGTTTAATGAAAAACTGTTTTTT; CDR3 protein: CASSSRFNEKLFF
D gene: NA; clone size: NA; V gene: TRBV5-6; J gene: TRBJ1-2; CDR3 DNA: TGTGCCAGCAGCTTGGCAGCAGGGACTGATGGCTACACCTTC; CDR3 protein: CASSLAAGTDGYTF
D gene: NA; clone size: few; V gene: TRBV29-1; J gene: TRBJ2-7; CDR3 DNA: TGCAGCGTTGGAGCAGGGTTCTTCGAGCAGTACTTC; CDR3 protein: CSVGAGFFEQYF
D gene: TRBD1; clone size: few; V gene: TRBV29-1; J gene: TRBJ2-7; CDR3 DNA: TGCAGCGCCGTCGGGACAGGGAGAACCTACGAGCAGTACTTC; CDR3 protein: CSAVGTGRTYEQYF
D gene: NA; clone size: few; V gene: TRBV18; J gene: TRBJ1-4; CDR3 DNA: TGTGCCAGCTCACCAGCTGGAGCCACCCCGTGGGAAAAACTGTTTTTT; CDR3 protein: CASSPAGATPWEKLFF